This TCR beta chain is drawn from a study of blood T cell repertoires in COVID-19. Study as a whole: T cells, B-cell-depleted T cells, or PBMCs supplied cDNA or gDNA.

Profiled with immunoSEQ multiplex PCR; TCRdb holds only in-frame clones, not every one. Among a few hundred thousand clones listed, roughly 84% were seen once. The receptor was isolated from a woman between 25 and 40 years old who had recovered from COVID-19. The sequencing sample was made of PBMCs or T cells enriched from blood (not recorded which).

The DNA of the CDR3 is TGTGCCAGCAGTGGCCCGACTCTTCCGTTACTCACAGATACGCAGTATTTT. Protein product: CASSGPTLPLLTDTQYF. The chain carries TRBV25-1 and TRBJ2-3; D is uncertain. The CDR3 length is 17 residues. V lost 4 bases to trimming and J lost 2 bases, with 19 bases between them. The germline V gene encodes CDR1 MGHDK and CDR2 SYGVNS.